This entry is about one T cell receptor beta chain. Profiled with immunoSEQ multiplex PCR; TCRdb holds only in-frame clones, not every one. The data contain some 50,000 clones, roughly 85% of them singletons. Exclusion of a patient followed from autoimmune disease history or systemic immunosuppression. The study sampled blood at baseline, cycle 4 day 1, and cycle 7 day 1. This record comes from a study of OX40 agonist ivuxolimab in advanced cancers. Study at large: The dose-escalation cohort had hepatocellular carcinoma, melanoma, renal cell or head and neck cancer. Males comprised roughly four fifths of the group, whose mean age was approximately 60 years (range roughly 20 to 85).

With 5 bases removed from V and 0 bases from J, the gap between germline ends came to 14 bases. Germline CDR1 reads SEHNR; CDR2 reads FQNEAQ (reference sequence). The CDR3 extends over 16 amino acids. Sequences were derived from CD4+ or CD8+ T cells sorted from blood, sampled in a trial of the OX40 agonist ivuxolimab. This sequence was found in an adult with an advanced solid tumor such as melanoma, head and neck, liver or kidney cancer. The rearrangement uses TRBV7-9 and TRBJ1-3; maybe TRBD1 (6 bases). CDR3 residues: CASSPSTGNSGNTIYF. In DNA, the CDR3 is TGTGCCAGCAGCCCGTCTACAGGGAACTCTGGAAACACCATATATTTT.